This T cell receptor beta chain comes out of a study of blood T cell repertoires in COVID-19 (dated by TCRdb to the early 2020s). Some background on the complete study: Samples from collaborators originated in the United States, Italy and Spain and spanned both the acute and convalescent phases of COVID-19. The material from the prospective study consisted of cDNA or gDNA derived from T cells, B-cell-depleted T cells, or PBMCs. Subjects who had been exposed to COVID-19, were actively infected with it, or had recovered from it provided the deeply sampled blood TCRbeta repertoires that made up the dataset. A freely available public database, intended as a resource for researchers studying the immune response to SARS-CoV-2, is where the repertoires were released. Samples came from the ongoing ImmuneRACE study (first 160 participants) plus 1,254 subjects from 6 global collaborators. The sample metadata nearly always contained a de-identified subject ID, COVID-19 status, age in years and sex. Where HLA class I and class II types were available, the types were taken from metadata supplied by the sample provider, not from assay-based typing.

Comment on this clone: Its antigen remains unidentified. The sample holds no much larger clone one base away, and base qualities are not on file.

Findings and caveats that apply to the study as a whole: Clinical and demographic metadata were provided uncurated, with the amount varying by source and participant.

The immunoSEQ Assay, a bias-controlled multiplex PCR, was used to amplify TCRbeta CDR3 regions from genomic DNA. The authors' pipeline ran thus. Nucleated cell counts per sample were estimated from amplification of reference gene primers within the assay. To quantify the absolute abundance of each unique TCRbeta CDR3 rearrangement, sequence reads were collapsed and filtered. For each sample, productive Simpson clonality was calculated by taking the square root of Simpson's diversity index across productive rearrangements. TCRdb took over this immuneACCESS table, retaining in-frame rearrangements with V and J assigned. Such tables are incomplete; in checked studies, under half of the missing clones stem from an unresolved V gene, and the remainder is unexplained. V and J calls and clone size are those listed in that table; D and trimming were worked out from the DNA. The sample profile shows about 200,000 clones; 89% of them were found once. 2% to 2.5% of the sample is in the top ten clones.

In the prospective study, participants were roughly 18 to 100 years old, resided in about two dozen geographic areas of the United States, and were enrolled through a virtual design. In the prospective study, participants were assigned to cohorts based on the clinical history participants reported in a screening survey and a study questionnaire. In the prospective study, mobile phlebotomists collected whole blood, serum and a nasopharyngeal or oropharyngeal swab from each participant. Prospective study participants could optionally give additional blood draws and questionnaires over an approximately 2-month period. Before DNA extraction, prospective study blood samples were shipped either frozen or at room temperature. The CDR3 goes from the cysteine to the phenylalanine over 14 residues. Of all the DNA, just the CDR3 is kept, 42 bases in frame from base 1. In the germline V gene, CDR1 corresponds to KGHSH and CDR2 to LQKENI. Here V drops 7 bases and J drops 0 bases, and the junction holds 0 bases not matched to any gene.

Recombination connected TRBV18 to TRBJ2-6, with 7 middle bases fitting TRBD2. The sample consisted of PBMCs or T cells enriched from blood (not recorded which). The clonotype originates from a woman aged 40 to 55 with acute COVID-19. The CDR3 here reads CASLAGSGANVLTF. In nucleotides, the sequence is TGTGCCAGCTTAGCGGGCTCTGGGGCCAACGTCCTGACTTTC.